Below are 32 T cell receptor beta chains sequenced from a single sample in a study of T cell repertoires in cytomegalovirus infection. One entry per CDR3 protein, called by TCRdb with MiXCR from the reads. Of 510,000 or so distinct CDR3 sequences listed, 26% are singletons. The sample comprised PBMCs. The receptors come from a human donor in good health (CMV status not recorded). Some clones in this sample may be carry-over from other donors' samples.

In this sample, this clonotype turned up once. The chain links TRBV27 to TRBJ2-3, with D possibly TRBD2 on 6 matching bases. This CDR3 has 14 residues. Between the trimmed V and J ends, which lost 2 bases and 6 bases, there was a span of 12 bases. Germline V gene lookup returns CDR1 MNHEY and CDR2 SMNVEV (reference sequence). CDR3 in amino acids: CASSLGGMADTQYF. As DNA, the CDR3 is TGTGCCAGCAGTTTAGGCGGGATGGCGGATACGCAGTATTTT.

There are a few counts of this clonotype. The chain uses TRBV29-1 and TRBJ2-1; 8 positions agree with TRBD2. Trimming removed 5 bases from V and 1 base from J; junction bases left unmatched: 4. Germline V CDR1 and CDR2: SQVTM, ANQGSEA. The CDR3 covers 14 residues. The CDR3 DNA is TGCAGCGTTCCGGCGGGAGGTTCCTACAATGAGCAGTTCTTC. Translation: CSVPAGGSYNEQFF.

The sample holds many counts of this clonotype. J is TRBJ1-2 and V is TRBV28; D gene ambiguous. The germline V gene encodes CDR1 MDHEN and CDR2 SYDVKM. The V end lost 6 bases, the J end lost 3 bases, and 20 bases lay between the germline ends. The CDR3 runs 16 residues. CDR3 residues: CASSPGLVAGDYGYTF. CDR3 sequence (DNA): TGTGCCAGCAGCCCCGGCCTGGTAGCCGGCGACTATGGCTACACCTTC.

This sequence joins TRBV7-9 and TRBJ1-4; D not certain. This CDR3 has 15 residues. Deletions cut 3 bases from V and 0 bases from J, with 8 bases between. Germline assignment: CDR1 SEHNR and CDR2 FQNEAQ (reference sequence). CDR3: CASSFEGATNEKLFF. The CDR3 DNA sequence: TGTGCCAGCAGCTTTGAGGGCGCAACTAATGAAAAACTGTTTTTT.

Only a few counts were recorded for this clonotype. V is TRBV10-3 and J is TRBJ2-3; 8 bases are shared with TRBD1. Germline V gene data show CDR1 as ENHRY and CDR2 as SYGVKD. Trimming took 3 bases from V and 4 from J; bases not matched to a gene: 6. This CDR3 region has 15 residues. This chain's CDR3 is CAISDGRGRADTQYF. The DNA for the CDR3 is TGTGCCATCAGTGACGGCAGGGGGCGAGCAGATACGCAGTATTTT.

The gene calls are TRBV10-3 and TRBJ2-7; the D gene is possibly TRBD2 (5 bases). The ends were cut back, 4 bases at V and 7 bases at J, with 14 bases in the middle. Germline assignment: CDR1 ENHRY and CDR2 SYGVKD. The CDR3 length is 13 residues. CDR3 nucleotide sequence: TGTGCCATCAGTGGCCCCTTAGCGTGGGAGCAGTACTTC. Protein sequence: CAISGPLAWEQYF.

V gene TRBV6-1 combines with J gene TRBJ2-7; a weak D match, TRBD2 (6 bases). The V end lost 4 bases, the J end lost 3 bases, and 10 bases lay between the germline ends. Per germline, CDR1 MNHNS and CDR2 SASEGT. This CDR3 contains 13 residues. This chain's CDR3 is CASSVDYFYEQYF. CDR3 sequence (DNA): TGTGCCAGCAGTGTGGACTATTTCTACGAGCAGTACTTC.

This chain uses TRBV24-1 with TRBJ2-1; 7 bases match TRBD2. The CDR3 totals 16 residues. Per germline, CDR1 KGHDR and CDR2 SFDVKD. The V and J ends lost 4 bases and 5 bases, in that order; junction bases with no gene match: 10. Here the CDR3 reads CATSDPSGVENNEQFF. CDR3 coding DNA: TGTGCCACCAGTGACCCTAGCGGAGTCGAGAACAATGAGCAGTTCTTC.

The chain links TRBV29-1 to TRBJ1-2; 7 bases match TRBD1. Germline assignment: CDR1 SQVTM and CDR2 ANQGSEA. The CDR3 runs 15 residues. V gave up 3 bases and J gave up 0 bases; unmatched junction bases: 7. The CDR3 bases are TGCAGCGTTGAGGGACAGTACGAAGCTAACTATGGCTACACCTTC. The encoded protein is CSVEGQYEANYGYTF.

In this sample, this clonotype turned up once. The chain combines TRBV10-3 with TRBJ1-5, with TRBD1 identical over 7 bases. Germline CDR1 reads ENHRY; CDR2 reads SYGVKD. The trim removed 5 bases at V and 4 bases at J, leaving 5 bases unmatched. This CDR3 region has 14 residues. CDR3 amino acids: CAISPDRVNQPQHF. CDR3 nucleotide sequence: TGTGCCATCAGTCCCGACAGGGTAAATCAGCCCCAGCATTTT.

This clonotype has only a few counts. This rearrangement joins TRBV20-1 to TRBJ2-5; 16 positions agree with TRBD2. With V trimmed by 2 bases and J by 5 bases, 11 bases remained unmatched. This CDR3 is built from 18 residues. Germline CDR1 is DFQATT and CDR2 is SNEGSKA (reference sequence). The CDR3 reads CSARRGLAGGFDLETQYF. The CDR3 DNA follows: TGCAGTGCTAGAAGGGGACTAGCGGGAGGGTTCGACCTGGAGACCCAGTACTTC.

There are a few counts of this clonotype. V gene TRBV18 combines with J gene TRBJ2-1, with 7 bases aligning to TRBD1. CDR1 is KGHSH and CDR2 is LQKENI in the germline V gene. The V segment lost 3 bases and the J segment 0 bases; nucleotides outside the gene matches: 8. CDR3 length: 17 residues. The CDR3: CASSPPDRISSYNEQFF. As DNA, the CDR3 is TGTGCCAGCTCACCTCCGGACAGGATAAGCTCCTACAATGAGCAGTTCTTC.

A few counts support this clonotype. The chain uses TRBV5-1 and TRBJ2-7; D is unresolved. CDR3 length: 12 residues. Trimming left V 2 bases short and J 3 bases short, with 6 bases between. CDR1 is SGHRS and CDR2 is YFSETQ in the germline V gene. CDR3 residues: CASSLQNYEQYF. The CDR3 bases are TGCGCCAGCAGCTTACAAAACTACGAGCAGTACTTC. Full variable domain (outside the CDR3, taken from reference TRBV5-1 and TRBJ2-7): KAGVTQTPRYLIKTRGQQVTLSCSPISGHRSVSWYQQTPGQGLQFLFEYFSETQRNKGNFPGRFSGRQFSNSRSEMNVSTLELGDSALYLCASSLQNYEQYFGPGTRLTVT.

This clonotype came up a few times. J is TRBJ2-7 and V is TRBV12-3 or TRBV12-4; D gene uncertain. The CDR3 has 12 amino acids. V was pared by 1 base and J by 10 bases, with 11 bases between. The CDR3 coding sequence is TGTGCCAGCAGTTTAGGACACGACCCCCAGTACTTC. Residues: CASSLGHDPQYF.

This clonotype was counted only a few times. The chain recombines TRBV28 with TRBJ2-7, with 9 positions matching TRBD2. Trimming at V came to 3 bases and at J to 5 bases, leaving 14 bases not matched to a gene. Per germline, CDR1 MDHEN and CDR2 SYDVKM. CDR3 length: 17 amino acids. The CDR3 sequence: CASSLGGGGRAGDEQYF. In DNA form, the CDR3 reads TGTGCCAGCAGTTTGGGAGGGGGCGGGAGGGCCGGGGACGAGCAGTACTTC.

The V call is TRBV6-2 or TRBV6-3, the J call TRBJ1-5, with TRBD1 matching over 10 bases. The CDR3 spans 16 residues. Trimming took 6 bases from V and 7 from J; bases not matched to a gene: 12. The germline CDR1 and CDR2 sequences are MNHEY and SVGEGT. CDR3 in amino acids: CASSHPARDRGQPQHF. CDR3 nucleotides: TGTGCCAGCAGCCACCCAGCTCGGGACAGGGGACAGCCCCAGCATTTT.

The chain couples TRBV7-8 to TRBJ2-1; D gene uncertain. V was trimmed by 1 base and J by 5 bases, leaving 9 bases between them. From germline, CDR1 is SGHVS and CDR2 FQNEAQ. The CDR3 contains 14 residues. The CDR3 reads CASSLELTDNEQFF. The CDR3 bases are TGTGCCAGCAGCTTAGAACTAACGGACAATGAGCAGTTCTTC.

This chain connects TRBV29-1 to TRBJ1-5; D perhaps matches TRBD1 (5 bases). CDR3 length: 12 residues. Germline V gene lookup returns CDR1 SQVTM and CDR2 ANQGSEA. V lost 8 bases and J lost 3, with 11 bases in between. The CDR3 sequence: CSFRGDNQPQHF. In nucleotides, the CDR3 is TGCAGCTTCAGAGGGGACAATCAGCCCCAGCATTTT.

The table lists this clonotype with a few counts. The chain couples TRBV7-3 to TRBJ2-1; 8 bases are a match to TRBD2. V shed 5 bases, J shed 8 bases, and the junction held 8 bases outside the gene matches. Germline CDR1 is SGHTA and CDR2 is FQGTGA. The CDR3 is made up of 14 amino acids. The DNA for the CDR3 is TGTGCCAGCAGCCCGTTAAGCGGGAGCGATGAGCAGTTCTTC. Its protein product is CASSPLSGSDEQFF.

The V gene is TRBV11-2, the J gene TRBJ2-1; 14 bases map to TRBD2. Germline CDR1 SGHAT, CDR2 FQNNGV. Trimming at V came to 5 bases and at J to 7 bases, leaving 16 bases not matched to a gene. The CDR3 is made up of 19 amino acids. DNA for the CDR3: TGTGCCAGCAGCGATCATGGGACTAGCGGGAGCGGGCGAGATAATGAGCAGTTCTTC. Translation: CASSDHGTSGSGRDNEQFF.

This clonotype showed up just a few times. The chain links TRBV27 to TRBJ2-7; possible D gene TRBD1, 5 bases. Trimming shortened V by 4 bases and J by 6 bases, and 13 bases separated the two germline ends. This CDR3 spans 13 amino acids. Germline values: CDR1 MNHEY, CDR2 SMNVEV (reference sequence). In nucleotides, the CDR3 is TGTGCCAGCAGTTATAGGGGTCAGTCCGAGCAGTACTTC. Its translation: CASSYRGQSEQYF.

This clonotype was seen a few times. The CDR3 here is CASSIPGSLGYGYTF. CDR3 in DNA: TGTGCCAGTAGTATACCGGGAAGTTTGGGCTATGGCTACACCTTC. This rearrangement joins TRBV19 to TRBJ1-2, with D hard to call. V lost 2 bases, J lost 4 bases, and 14 bases lay in between. Germline loops: CDR1 LNHDA, CDR2 SQIVND (reference sequence). The CDR3 consists of 15 residues.

V gene TRBV12-3 or TRBV12-4 combines with J gene TRBJ1-2; D ambiguous. With 8 bases removed from V and 2 bases from J, the gap between germline ends came to 18 bases. This CDR3 region has 15 residues. CDR3 DNA: TGTGCCAGCTCCCTTCCCGGGCCCCGCAACTATGGCTACACCTTC. Residues: CASSLPGPRNYGYTF.

The chain uses TRBV5-4 and TRBJ2-7, with 13 bases matching TRBD2. This CDR3 is built from 16 residues. The trim removed 5 bases at V and 6 bases at J, leaving 11 bases unmatched. In germline, CDR1 is SGHNT, CDR2 YYREEE (reference sequence). The CDR3 region has the DNA TGTGCCAGCAGGGGGGGACTAGCGGGGTCAGGTACCGAGCAGTACTTC. It yields the protein CASRGGLAGSGTEQYF.

This clonotype was counted between two and nine times. V is TRBV2 and J is TRBJ2-3; no definite D call. V dropped 6 bases and J dropped 4 bases, with 5 bases sitting between them. The germline CDR1 and CDR2 sequences are SNHLY and FYNNEI. This CDR3 contains 11 residues. The CDR3 loop is CASRESDTQYF. CDR3 coding DNA: TGTGCCAGCAGGGAATCAGATACGCAGTATTTT.

This clonotype has a handful of counts. V and J are TRBV11-2 and TRBJ1-1; D unresolved. Germline assignment: CDR1 SGHAT and CDR2 FQNNGV. The length of the CDR3 is 16 residues. V lost 4 bases and J lost 0, with 15 bases in between. The CDR3 reads CASSSRRMLMNTEAFF. Written as DNA, the CDR3 is TGTGCCAGCAGCTCAAGACGGATGCTTATGAACACTGAAGCTTTCTTT. The full variable domain, rest sourced from reference TRBV11-2 and TRBJ1-1, is EAGVAQSPRYKIIEKRQSVAFWCNPISGHATLYWYQQILGQGPKLLIQFQNNGVVDDSQLPKDRFSAERLKGVDSTLKIQPAKLEDSAVYLCASSSRRMLMNTEAFFGQGTRLTVV.

This clonotype was detected many times. The chain is built from TRBV7-8 and TRBJ2-2, with D possibly TRBD2 on 6 matching bases. V dropped 5 bases and J dropped 1 base, with 17 bases sitting between them. CDR1 and CDR2 (germline): SGHVS, FQNEAQ. The CDR3 runs to 17 residues. CDR3 sequence reads: CASSPSRAGLNTGELFF. CDR3 DNA sequence: TGTGCCAGCAGCCCATCCCGCGCGGGGTTGAACACCGGGGAGCTGTTTTTT.

The genes are TRBV6-1 and TRBJ1-2, with no clear D. V was shortened by 1 base and J by 4 bases, with 10 bases between the two germline ends. Germline assignment: CDR1 MNHNS and CDR2 SASEGT. The CDR3 extends over 14 amino acids. The CDR3 coding sequence is TGTGCCAGCAGTGAAGGAATCCGGGCCTATGGCTACACCTTC. Protein sequence: CASSEGIRAYGYTF.

This clonotype was detected a few times. The rearrangement joins TRBV4-1 to TRBJ2-7, with D perhaps matching TRBD1 (7 bases). The CDR3 runs 14 residues. CDR1 and CDR2 from the germline V gene are MGHRA and YSYEKL. Trimming stripped 1 base from V and 7 bases from J, with 14 bases between. The CDR3 bases are TGCGCCAGCAGCCAAGGGCAACAGGGGAGGGAGCAGTACTTC. This sequence encodes CASSQGQQGREQYF.

The genes are TRBV20-1 and TRBJ2-7; no firm D call. The CDR3 is 13 residues long. From germline, CDR1 is DFQATT and CDR2 SNEGSKA (reference sequence). V lost 5 bases, J lost 2 bases, and 13 bases lay in between. Here the CDR3 reads CSARVDPTYEQYF. The DNA for the CDR3 is TGCAGTGCTCGAGTAGATCCGACCTACGAGCAGTACTTC.

The chain is built from TRBV6-1 and TRBJ2-3; 8 nucleotides align to TRBD2. Germline trimming cut 7 bases from V and 2 bases from J; bases unmatched to any gene: 11. Germline CDR1 MNHNS, CDR2 SASEGT. The CDR3 covers 16 residues. The CDR3 nucleotides are TGTGCCAGCACCGAACCGACTAGCGACTACACAGATACGCAGTATTTT. Translation gives CASTEPTSDYTDTQYF.

The table lists this clonotype with a few counts. The chain carries TRBV7-8 and TRBJ1-1; D gene unclear. Germline V gene lookup returns CDR1 SGHVS and CDR2 FQNEAQ. Trimming took off 2 bases at V and 5 bases at J, with 6 bases between the two ends. This CDR3 contains 12 residues. CDR3 DNA sequence: TGTGCCAGCAGCTTATCCGCTACTGAAGCTTTCTTT. It is translated as CASSLSATEAFF.